Listed below are T cell receptor beta chains from one sample, sequenced in a study of blood T cells in healthy people across ages. MiXCR was run by TCRdb on the 5' RACE reads, yielding one entry per CDR3 protein. The sample records some 880,000 distinct CDR3 sequences, around 36% being singletons. Sequenced sample: blood. Receptors originate from a man aged 18 to 29 in good health. Both conserved end residues are part of each CDR3. The D gene is left open where the match is weak. Rows may omit the clone size; those that give it use once, few, many or a size class.

many,TRBV20-1,TRBJ2-7,14,TRBD1,TGCAGTGCTGCCGGGACAGGGAGCTCCTACGAGCAGTACTTC,CSAAGTGSSYEQYF
many,TRBV20-1,TRBJ2-1,13,-,TGCAGTGCTAGAGGAACAGCCTACAATGAGCAGTTCTTC,CSARGTAYNEQFF
-,TRBV12-3/TRBV12-4,TRBJ2-3,14,-,TGTGCCAGCAGTAGACAGGGAGGGGCAGATACGCAGTATTTT,CASSRQGGADTQYF
few,TRBV6-6,TRBJ1-2,15,-,TGTGCCAGCAGTTATTTTCTGTCGGCAGACTATGGCTACACCTTC,CASSYFLSADYGYTF
few,TRBV27,TRBJ1-4,13,TRBD1,TGTGCCAGCAGTAAGGACAGGGACGAAAAACTGTTTTTT,CASSKDRDEKLFF
-,TRBV7-2,TRBJ1-5,12,-,TGTGCCAGCAGCTCGCAGAATCAGCCCCAGCATTTT,CASSSQNQPQHF
-,TRBV4-1,TRBJ2-3,15,-,TGCGCCAGCAGCCAACTTAATTTGTACACAGATACGCAGTATTTT,CASSQLNLYTDTQYF
few,TRBV9,TRBJ2-3,17,-,TGTGCCAGCAGCGTAAGAGGGGACGGATCTAGCACAGATACGCAGTATTTT,CASSVRGDGSSTDTQYF
-,TRBV20-1,TRBJ1-2,12,-,TGCAGTGCTAGTCCTCTGCCCTATGGCTACACCTTC,CSASPLPYGYTF
-,TRBV6-2/TRBV6-3,TRBJ2-3,16,-,TGTGCCGGCAGTTACTGGGGGGACAAGAGCACAGATACGCAGTATTTT,CAGSYWGDKSTDTQYF
many,TRBV7-2,TRBJ1-1,15,-,TGTGCCAGCAGCTTAGGTTTCAGGGGGAACACTGAAGCTTTCTTT,CASSLGFRGNTEAFF
-,TRBV12-3/TRBV12-4,TRBJ1-4,14,-,TGTGCCAGCAGTGTTAGGCTGAGTAATGAAAAACTGTTTTTT,CASSVRLSNEKLFF
-,TRBV29-1,TRBJ2-4,15,TRBD1,TGCAGCGTTGCTAGTCCCGCAGGGGGCTCTGACATTCAGTACTTC,CSVASPAGGSDIQYF